Listed here is a single TCR beta chain. The data were obtained in a study of blood T cell repertoires in COVID-19. At the level of the study: The United States, Italy and Spain supplied acute and convalescent COVID-19 samples.

The CDR3 extends over 16 amino acids. J was trimmed by 10 bases and V by 4 bases; bases with no gene match: 12. Germline V gene sequence: CDR1 SEHNR, CDR2 FQNEAQ (reference sequence). Generated by immunoSEQ multiplex PCR, the TCRdb table keeps only in-frame clones and is missing some. The table has 250,000 to 300,000 clones, around 83% seen once. The source is a man older than 75 with acute or convalescent COVID-19. This chain uses TRBV7-9 with TRBJ2-1; 11 bases are shared with TRBD2. The specimen sequenced was peripheral blood. CDR3 sequence: CASSSTAGLAGNEQFF. The CDR3 bases are TGTGCCAGCAGCTCGACTGCCGGACTAGCGGGCAACGAGCAGTTCTTC.